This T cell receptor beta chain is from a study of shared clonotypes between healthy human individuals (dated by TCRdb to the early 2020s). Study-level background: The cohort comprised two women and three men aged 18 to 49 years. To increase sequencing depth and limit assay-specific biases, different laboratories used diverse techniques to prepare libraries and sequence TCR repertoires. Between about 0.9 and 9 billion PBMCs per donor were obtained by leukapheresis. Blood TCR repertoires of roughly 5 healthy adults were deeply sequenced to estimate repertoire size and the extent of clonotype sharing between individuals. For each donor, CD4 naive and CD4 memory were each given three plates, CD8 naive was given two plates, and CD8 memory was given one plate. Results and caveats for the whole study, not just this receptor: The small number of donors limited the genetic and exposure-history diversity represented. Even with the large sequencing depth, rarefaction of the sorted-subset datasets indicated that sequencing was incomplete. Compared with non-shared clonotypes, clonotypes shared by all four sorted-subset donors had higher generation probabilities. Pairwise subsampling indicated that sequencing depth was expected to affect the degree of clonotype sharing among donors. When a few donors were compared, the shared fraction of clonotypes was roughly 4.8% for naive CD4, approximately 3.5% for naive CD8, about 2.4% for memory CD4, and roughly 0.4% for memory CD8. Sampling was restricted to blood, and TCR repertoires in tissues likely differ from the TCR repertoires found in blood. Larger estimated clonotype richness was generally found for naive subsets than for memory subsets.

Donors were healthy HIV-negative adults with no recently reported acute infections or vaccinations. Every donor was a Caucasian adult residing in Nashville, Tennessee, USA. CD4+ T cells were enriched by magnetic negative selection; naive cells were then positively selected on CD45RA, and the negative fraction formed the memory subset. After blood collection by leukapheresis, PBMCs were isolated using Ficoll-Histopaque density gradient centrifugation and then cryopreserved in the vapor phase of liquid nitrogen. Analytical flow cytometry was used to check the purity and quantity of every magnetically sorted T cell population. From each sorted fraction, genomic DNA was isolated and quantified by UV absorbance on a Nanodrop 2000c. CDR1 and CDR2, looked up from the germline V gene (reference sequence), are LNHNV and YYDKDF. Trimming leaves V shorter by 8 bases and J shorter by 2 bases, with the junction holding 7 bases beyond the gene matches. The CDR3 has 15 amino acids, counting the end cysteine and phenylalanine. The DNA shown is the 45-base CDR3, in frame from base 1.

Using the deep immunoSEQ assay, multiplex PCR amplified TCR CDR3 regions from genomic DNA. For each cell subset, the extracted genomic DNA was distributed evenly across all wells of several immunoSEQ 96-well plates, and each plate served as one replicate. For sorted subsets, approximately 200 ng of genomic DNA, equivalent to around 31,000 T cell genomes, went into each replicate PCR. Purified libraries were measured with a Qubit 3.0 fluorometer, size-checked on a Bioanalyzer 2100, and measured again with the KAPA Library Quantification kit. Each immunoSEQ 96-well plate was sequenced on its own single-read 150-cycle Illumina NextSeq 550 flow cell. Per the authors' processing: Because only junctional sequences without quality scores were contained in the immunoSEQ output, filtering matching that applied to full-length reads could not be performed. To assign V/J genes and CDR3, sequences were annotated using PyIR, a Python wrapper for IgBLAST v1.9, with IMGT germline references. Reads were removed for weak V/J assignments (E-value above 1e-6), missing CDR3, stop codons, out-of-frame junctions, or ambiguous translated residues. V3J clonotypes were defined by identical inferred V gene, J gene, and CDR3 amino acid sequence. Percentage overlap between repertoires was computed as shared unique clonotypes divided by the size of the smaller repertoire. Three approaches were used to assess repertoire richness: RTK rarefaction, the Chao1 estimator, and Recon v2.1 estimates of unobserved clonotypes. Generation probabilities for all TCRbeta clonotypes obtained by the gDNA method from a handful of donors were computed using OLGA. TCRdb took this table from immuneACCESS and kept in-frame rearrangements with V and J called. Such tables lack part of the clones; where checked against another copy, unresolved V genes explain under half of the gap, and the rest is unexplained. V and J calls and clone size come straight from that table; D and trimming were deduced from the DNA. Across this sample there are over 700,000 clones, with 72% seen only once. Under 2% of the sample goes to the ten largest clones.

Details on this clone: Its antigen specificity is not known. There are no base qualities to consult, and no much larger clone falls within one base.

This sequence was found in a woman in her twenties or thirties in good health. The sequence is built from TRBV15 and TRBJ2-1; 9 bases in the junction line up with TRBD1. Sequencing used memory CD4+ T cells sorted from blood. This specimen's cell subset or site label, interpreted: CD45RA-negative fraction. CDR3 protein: CATLGQGMTYNEQFF. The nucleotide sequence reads TGTGCCACCTTGGGACAGGGAATGACCTACAATGAGCAGTTCTTC.